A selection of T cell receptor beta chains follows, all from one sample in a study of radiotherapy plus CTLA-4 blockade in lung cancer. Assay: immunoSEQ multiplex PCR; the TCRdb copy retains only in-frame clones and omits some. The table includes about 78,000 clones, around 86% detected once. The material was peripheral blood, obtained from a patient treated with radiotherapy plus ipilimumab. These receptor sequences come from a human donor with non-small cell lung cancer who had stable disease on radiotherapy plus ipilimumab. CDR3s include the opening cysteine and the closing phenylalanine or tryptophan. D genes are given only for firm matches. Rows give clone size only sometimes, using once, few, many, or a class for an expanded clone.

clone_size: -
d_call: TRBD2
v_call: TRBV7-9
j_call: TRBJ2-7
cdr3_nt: TGTGCCAGCACCCTTAGCGGGAACAGGGTGCGGCTCTACGAGCAGTACTTC
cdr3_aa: CASTLSGNRVRLYEQYF

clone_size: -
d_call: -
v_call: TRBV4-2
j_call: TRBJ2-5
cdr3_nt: TGTGCCAGCAGCCTGACGGAGGGAGAAGAGACCCAGTACTTC
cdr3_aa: CASSLTEGEETQYF

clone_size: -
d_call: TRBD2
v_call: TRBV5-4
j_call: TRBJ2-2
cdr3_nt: TGTGCCAGCAGCGCGGGACTAGCGGGCGGTACCGGGGAGCTGTTTTTT
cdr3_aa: CASSAGLAGGTGELFF

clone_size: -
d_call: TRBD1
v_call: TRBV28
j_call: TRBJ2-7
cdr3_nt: TGTGCCAGCAGTCGACAGGGGGGAAACTACGAGCAGTACTTC
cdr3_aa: CASSRQGGNYEQYF

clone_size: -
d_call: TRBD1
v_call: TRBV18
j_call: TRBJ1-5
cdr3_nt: TGTGCCAGCTCACCCACGGGACAGGGCAATCAGCCCCAGCATTTT
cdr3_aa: CASSPTGQGNQPQHF

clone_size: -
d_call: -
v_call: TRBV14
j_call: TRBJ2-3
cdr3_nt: TGTGCCAGCAGCCATCTCAACACAGATACGCAGTATTTT
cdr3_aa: CASSHLNTDTQYF

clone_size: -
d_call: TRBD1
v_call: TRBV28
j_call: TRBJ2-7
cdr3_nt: TGTGCCAGCAGACCCACAGGGGGCGCTTACGAGCAGTACTTC
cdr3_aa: CASRPTGGAYEQYF

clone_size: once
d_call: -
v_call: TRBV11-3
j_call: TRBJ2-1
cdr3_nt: TGTGCCAGCAGCTTAGCGACAGGCTACTCCTACAATGAGCAGTTCTTC
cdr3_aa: CASSLATGYSYNEQFF

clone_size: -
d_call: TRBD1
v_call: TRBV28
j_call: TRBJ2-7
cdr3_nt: TGTGCCAGCGAAACAGGGGACGCCCGGGGATACGAGCAGTACTTC
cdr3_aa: CASETGDARGYEQYF

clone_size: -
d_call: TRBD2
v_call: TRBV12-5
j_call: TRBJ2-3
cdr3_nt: TGTGCTAGTGGTTTGCAAGGTAGCGGGAGAGGAACAGATACGCAGTATTTT
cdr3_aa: CASGLQGSGRGTDTQYF

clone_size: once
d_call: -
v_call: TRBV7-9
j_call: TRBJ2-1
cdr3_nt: TGTGCCAGCAGCCCGCCAAGGCAAACTTCCTACAATGAGCAGTTCTTC
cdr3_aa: CASSPPRQTSYNEQFF

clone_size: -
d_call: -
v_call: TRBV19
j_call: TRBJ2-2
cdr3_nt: TGTGCCAGTTTGCGCGGGCATCCGAACACCGGGGAGCTGTTTTTT
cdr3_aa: CASLRGHPNTGELFF

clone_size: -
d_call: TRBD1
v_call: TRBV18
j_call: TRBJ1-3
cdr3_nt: TGTGCCAGCTCAACGATACGACAGGGACGTACTCGCCTCTCTGGAAACACCATATATTTT
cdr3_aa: CASSTIRQGRTRLSGNTIYF

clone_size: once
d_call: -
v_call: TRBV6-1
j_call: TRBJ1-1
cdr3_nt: TGTGCCAGCAGATGGACAGTCAACACTGAAGCTTTCTTT
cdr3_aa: CASRWTVNTEAFF

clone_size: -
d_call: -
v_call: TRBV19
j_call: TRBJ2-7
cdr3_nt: TGTGCCAGTAGCGGAGAGGCTTCCCCAGAGCAGTACTTC
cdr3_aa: CASSGEASPEQYF

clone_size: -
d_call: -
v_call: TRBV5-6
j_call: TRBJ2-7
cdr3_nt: TGTGCCAGCAGCTTAAGTCCGGGGCCGCTCTACGAGCAGTACTTC
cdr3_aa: CASSLSPGPLYEQYF

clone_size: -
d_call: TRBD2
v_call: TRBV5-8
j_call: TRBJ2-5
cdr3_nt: TGTGCCAGCAGCTTCGTGACTAGCGGGAGAGGAGAGCAGTACTTC
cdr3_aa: CASSFVTSGRGEQYF

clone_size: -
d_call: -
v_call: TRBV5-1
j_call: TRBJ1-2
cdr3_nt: TGCGCCAGCTATGATCCGGGGGACTATGGCTACACCTTC
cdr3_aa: CASYDPGDYGYTF

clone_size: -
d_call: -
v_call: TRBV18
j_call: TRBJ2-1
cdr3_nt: TGTGCCAGCTCACCCCAGAAGGGGGGCTTTCGGAATGAGCAGTTCTTC
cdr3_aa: CASSPQKGGFRNEQFF

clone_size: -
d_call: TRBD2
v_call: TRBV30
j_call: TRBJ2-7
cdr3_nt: TGTGCCTGGAGTGTACGAGTAGGACTAGCGGGAGTATACGAGCAGTACTTC
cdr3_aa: CAWSVRVGLAGVYEQYF

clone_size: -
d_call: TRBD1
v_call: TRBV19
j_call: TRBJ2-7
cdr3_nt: TGTGCCAGTAGTATGTCGACAGGGGTTAACTACGAGCAGTACTTC
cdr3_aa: CASSMSTGVNYEQYF

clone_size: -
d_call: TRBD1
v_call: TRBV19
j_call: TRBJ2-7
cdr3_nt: TGTGCCGGTAGTCCATTCACCGGGACAGGGTCCTACGAGCAGTACTTC
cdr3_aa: CAGSPFTGTGSYEQYF

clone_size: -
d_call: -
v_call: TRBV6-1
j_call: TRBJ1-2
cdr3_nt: TGTGCCAGCAGCGGACAACTTAACTATGGCTACACCTTC
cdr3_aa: CASSGQLNYGYTF

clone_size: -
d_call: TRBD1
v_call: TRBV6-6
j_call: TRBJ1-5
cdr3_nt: TGTGCCAGCAGTTACAGTGGGACAGGGGATCAGCCCCAGCATTTT
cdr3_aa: CASSYSGTGDQPQHF